These 26 T cell receptor beta chains were sequenced from one sample in a study of blood T cell repertoires in COVID-19. Here immunoSEQ multiplex PCR was the method, and the copy in TCRdb shows in-frame clones only, minus some. The data contain over 65,000 clones, more than 75% of them singletons. Material: peripheral blood. The receptors here all came from a human donor in a cohort sampled during active COVID-19.

V usage is TRBV5-5 and J usage is TRBJ1-6; TRBD1 is a possible D gene (6 bases). Germline V lookup: CDR1 SGHKS, CDR2 YYEKEE (reference sequence). The CDR3 totals 14 residues. V was trimmed by 1 base and J by 7 bases, leaving 9 bases between them. The CDR3 here is CASSLPDRNSPLHF. CDR3 bases: TGTGCCAGCAGCTTGCCGGACAGAAATTCACCCCTCCACTTT.

About this clone itself: The missing conserved phenylalanine or tryptophan at the end of this CDR3 makes a read error likely. It is unclear where the CDR3 begins or ends on the DNA, so no DNA is shown, and the CDR3 is as TCRdb lists it. This chain links TRBV19 with TRBJ1-6; the listed D gene, TRBD1, was not tested against the DNA. Germline V gene lookup returns CDR1 LNHDA and CDR2 SQIVND (reference sequence). The CDR3 is 10 amino acids long, termini counted. The CDR3 sequence is CAKPRTGGSG.

The gene calls are TRBV2 and TRBJ1-2; 10 positions match TRBD1. V shed 6 bases, J shed 4 bases, and the junction held 8 bases outside the gene matches. The germline CDR1 and CDR2 sequences are SNHLY and FYNNEI. The CDR3 spans 15 residues. CDR3 coding DNA: TGTGCCAGCAGCCGACAGGGGGCATCGGGCTATGGCTACACCTTC. The encoded protein is CASSRQGASGYGYTF.

This clone was found once. The chain is built from TRBV19 and TRBJ2-2; D may be TRBD2 (7 bases). The CDR3 contains 15 residues. In germline, CDR1 is LNHDA, CDR2 SQIVND (reference sequence). Trimming took 5 bases from V and 5 from J, leaving 15 bases between them. CDR3 sequence reads: CASSVRGAGTGELFF. The DNA of the CDR3 is TGTGCCAGTAGTGTCCGGGGGGCAGGGACCGGGGAGCTGTTTTTT.

This sequence joins TRBV30 and TRBJ1-1; D is possibly TRBD1 (6 bases). Trimming took 2 bases from V and 3 from J, leaving 10 bases between them. Germline lookup yields CDR1 GTSNPN and CDR2 SVGIG (reference sequence). The CDR3 runs to 13 residues. The CDR3 DNA reads as TGTGCCTGGAGTCGACAGGAGTACACTGAAGCTTTCTTT. Its protein is CAWSRQEYTEAFF.

This clone was counted once. J is TRBJ1-1 and V is TRBV30; D remains unclear. CDR1 GTSNPN and CDR2 SVGIG come from the germline V gene (reference sequence). The CDR3 is 13 residues long. V was shortened by 0 bases and J by 1 base, with 6 bases between the two germline ends. For the CDR3, the DNA is TGTGCCTGGAGTGTACTGAAGAACACTGAAGCTTTCTTT. Its protein is CAWSVLKNTEAFF.

The V and J genes are TRBV5-1 and TRBJ1-3; a weak D match, TRBD1 (5 bases). This CDR3 has 15 amino acids. Germline CDR1 reads SGHRS; CDR2 reads YFSETQ. Trimming shortened V by 0 bases and J by 3 bases, and 10 bases separated the two germline ends. CDR3: CASSLGAGIGNTIYF. The CDR3 coding sequence is TGCGCCAGCAGCTTGGGGGCAGGGATTGGAAACACCATATATTTT. Supplemented by reference TRBV5-1 and TRBJ1-3, the full variable domain reads KAGVTQTPRYLIKTRGQQVTLSCSPISGHRSVSWYQQTPGQGLQFLFEYFSETQRNKGNFPGRFSGRQFSNSRSEMNVSTLELGDSALYLCASSLGAGIGNTIYFGEGSWLTVV.

The chain joins TRBV3-1 (or the pseudogene TRBV3-2) to TRBJ2-7; TRBD1 matches 7 bases. Germline-derived CDR1 and CDR2 are LGHDT and YNNKEL (reference sequence). With 1 base clipped from V and 6 bases from J, the junction kept 9 bases outside the gene matches. The CDR3 has 15 residues. The chain's CDR3 is CASSQVGRGIAEQYF. For the CDR3, the DNA is TGTGCCAGCAGCCAAGTGGGCAGGGGGATTGCCGAGCAGTACTTC.

V gene TRBV6-2 or TRBV6-3 combines with J gene TRBJ1-5, with D tentatively TRBD1 (6 bases). V was trimmed by 0 bases and J by 1 base, leaving 19 bases between them. Germline V gene data show CDR1 as MNHEY and CDR2 as SVGEGT. The CDR3 totals 19 residues. The CDR3 protein is CASSYSFGGPDISNQPQHF. The CDR3 coding sequence is TGTGCCAGCAGTTACTCGTTCGGGGGGCCTGATATAAGCAATCAGCCCCAGCATTTT.

The genes are TRBV7-2 and TRBJ1-2; 7 positions match TRBD1. The CDR3 length is 17 residues. After removal of 3 bases from V and 2 bases from J, the junction contained 12 bases not matched to a gene. Germline CDR1 SGHTA, CDR2 FQGNSA. Here the CDR3 reads CASSFSLSTGVNYGYTF. The DNA for the CDR3 is TGTGCCAGCAGCTTCTCCCTTTCCACAGGGGTAAACTATGGCTACACCTTC.

The chain employs TRBV6-5 and TRBJ1-2, with TRBD1 matching over 7 bases. V dropped 6 bases and J dropped 3; count of bases not matched to a gene: 7. CDR3 length: 14 amino acids. Germline V CDR1 and CDR2: MNHEY, SVGAGI. This CDR3 reads CASSQGQAYYGYTF. CDR3 bases: TGTGCCAGCAGCCAAGGACAGGCCTACTATGGCTACACCTTC.

This rearrangement joins TRBV7-9 to TRBJ2-3; 12 bases agree with TRBD2. This CDR3 is 14 amino acids long. Trimming removed 4 bases from V and 14 bases from J; junction bases left unmatched: 10. CDR1 SEHNR and CDR2 FQNEAQ come from the germline V gene (reference sequence). CDR3 residues: CASSSGLAGPQRYF. The CDR3, as DNA: TGTGCCAGCAGCTCAGGACTAGCGGGGCCCCAACGGTATTTT.

The rearrangement links TRBV19 to TRBJ2-3; 10 bases match TRBD2. V lost 2 bases to trimming and J lost 0 bases; unmatched junction nucleotides: 2. The CDR3 totals 16 residues. From germline, CDR1 is LNHDA and CDR2 SQIVND (reference sequence). The CDR3 DNA follows: TGTGCCAGTAGTATAAAGCGGGGGGGGAGCACAGATACGCAGTATTTT. Its translation is CASSIKRGGSTDTQYF.

This clone was detected only a few times. Other DNA sequences in this specimen translate into the identical CDR3. The rearrangement uses TRBV7-9 and TRBJ2-5; perhaps TRBD1 as D (5 bases). The CDR3 loop spans 11 amino acids. V was cut by 4 bases and J by 5 bases, with 5 bases left in between. The germline V gene has CDR1 SEHNR and CDR2 FQNEAQ (reference sequence). The CDR3 region has the DNA TGTGCCAGCAGCTCAGGGGAGACCCAGTACTTC. Translating it yields CASSSGETQYF.

The sample holds a few counts of this clone. The V call is TRBV4-1, the J call TRBJ2-5; no firm D call. Trimming took off 5 bases at V and 9 bases at J, with 19 bases between the two ends. The CDR3 spans 14 residues. The germline CDR1 and CDR2 sequences are MGHRA and YSYEKL. CDR3 amino acids: CASSSGVQSVAQYF. The CDR3, as DNA: TGCGCCAGCAGCTCGGGTGTACAATCTGTGGCCCAGTACTTC.

The rearrangement joins TRBV6-4 to TRBJ2-2; 7 bases are shared with TRBD1. Germline trimming cut 9 bases from V and 1 base from J; bases unmatched to any gene: 5. The CDR3 loop spans 14 amino acids. Germline CDR1 reads MRHNA; CDR2 reads SNTAGT. CDR3 protein: CASSGQLNTGELFF. For the CDR3, the DNA is TGTGCCAGTTCGGGACAGTTGAACACCGGGGAGCTGTTTTTT.

V and J are TRBV6-2 or TRBV6-3 and TRBJ2-7; possible D gene TRBD1, 6 bases. In germline, CDR1 is MNHEY, CDR2 SVGEGT. V shed 5 bases and J shed 3 bases, with 14 bases lying between them. The CDR3 spans 14 residues. CDR3 DNA sequence: TGTGCCAGCAGTGATACAGGGCCCTTCTACGAGCAGTACTTC. Amino acid sequence: CASSDTGPFYEQYF.

The rearrangement uses TRBV7-9 and TRBJ1-6; D is ambiguous. This CDR3 has 14 residues. V was cut by 5 bases and J by 6 bases, with 11 bases left in between. Germline values: CDR1 SEHNR, CDR2 FQNEAQ (reference sequence). The CDR3 DNA follows: TGTGCCAGCAGCCCGATGGGAGTTAATTCACCCCTCCACTTT. It codes for CASSPMGVNSPLHF.

This clone has a single count. This CDR3 is CASSPRGVGNSPLHF. CDR3 sequence (DNA): TGTGCCAGCAGCCCTCGTGGAGTAGGTAATTCACCCCTCCACTTT. The rearrangement joins TRBV14 to TRBJ1-6; D unresolved. Trimming removed 4 bases at V and 6 bases at J, with 13 bases between. The CDR3 totals 15 residues. CDR1 and CDR2 from the germline V gene are SGHDN and FVKESK. The complete variable domain, with remaining parts taken from reference TRBV14 and TRBJ1-6, reads EAGVTQFPSHSVIEKGQTVTLRCDPISGHDNLYWYRRVMGKEIKFLLHFVKESKQDESGMPNNRFLAERTGGTYSTLKVQPAELEDSGVYFCASSPRGVGNSPLHFGNGTRLTVT.

The chain carries TRBV18 and TRBJ2-1; possible D gene TRBD2, 5 bases. Germline V gene sequence: CDR1 KGHSH, CDR2 LQKENI. The germline V and J ends were trimmed by 6 bases and 5 bases, with 14 bases remaining between them. The CDR3 is 14 amino acids. The CDR3 sequence: CASSPATRDNEQFF. CDR3 bases: TGTGCCAGCTCGCCGGCCACTAGAGACAATGAGCAGTTCTTC.

V and J are TRBV10-2 and TRBJ2-1; 7 bases are a match to TRBD2. J was trimmed by 5 bases and V by 10 bases; bases with no gene match: 8. The CDR3 covers 13 residues. The V gene's germline CDR1 is WSHSY and CDR2 SAAADI. The CDR3 protein is CATAGTTDNEQFF. The CDR3 nucleotides are TGCGCCACGGCCGGGACTACGGACAATGAGCAGTTCTTC.

This rearrangement joins TRBV5-1 to TRBJ2-7, with D perhaps TRBD1 (6 bases). Germline loops: CDR1 SGHRS, CDR2 YFSETQ. The V end was cut by 0 bases, the J end by 5 bases, with 18 bases between. The CDR3 has 16 amino acids. CDR3 in DNA: TGCGCCAGCAGCTTGGATTTCGAGGGGGTCGGACACGAGCAGTACTTC. Translation: CASSLDFEGVGHEQYF.

The count of this clone is one. The V call is TRBV10-3, the J call TRBJ2-3, with 8 bases aligning to TRBD1. Germline loops: CDR1 ENHRY, CDR2 SYGVKD. The V and J ends lost 3 bases and 1 base, in that order; junction bases with no gene match: 3. The CDR3 covers 15 residues. CDR3 protein: CAISESTGGTDTQYF. The CDR3 nucleotides are TGTGCCATCAGTGAATCGACAGGGGGCACAGATACGCAGTATTTT.

By proportion, this clone is medium-sized. V gene TRBV27 combines with J gene TRBJ1-5, with D possibly matching TRBD1 (5 bases). This CDR3 spans 16 amino acids. Trimming shortened V by 7 bases and J by 3 bases, and 19 bases separated the two germline ends. CDR1 and CDR2 (germline): MNHEY, SMNVEV (reference sequence). This CDR3 is CASKKTGGISNQPQHF. The CDR3 nucleotides are TGTGCCAGCAAAAAAACCGGGGGGATATCCAATCAGCCCCAGCATTTT.

The V gene is TRBV5-1, the J gene TRBJ2-7; 7 bases map to TRBD2. This CDR3 is 16 amino acids long. CDR1 and CDR2 (germline): SGHRS, YFSETQ. The V gene end was trimmed by 0 bases and the J gene end by 4 bases; junction bases not matched to a gene: 10. The CDR3: CASSLGSGEGYYEQYF. The CDR3 nucleotides are TGCGCCAGCAGCTTGGGAAGCGGGGAAGGGTATTACGAGCAGTACTTC.

The V gene is TRBV3-1 (or the pseudogene TRBV3-2), the J gene TRBJ1-5; D is perhaps TRBD1 (5 bases). The V gene lost 2 bases and the J gene lost 0 bases, with 20 bases spanning the gap. This CDR3 is 19 amino acids long. The germline V gene encodes CDR1 LGHDT and CDR2 YNNKEL (reference sequence). CDR3 amino acids: CASSQRGRTPRNSNQPQHF. The CDR3 bases are TGTGCCAGCAGCCAACGAGGCAGGACACCGCGAAATAGCAATCAGCCCCAGCATTTT.